The entry below describes one T cell receptor (beta chain). V lost 1 base, J lost 7 bases, and 19 bases lay in between. The CDR3 contains 17 residues. Germline CDR1 and CDR2: LNHNV and YYDKDF (reference sequence). The TCR beta repertoire was assessed by survey-level immunoSEQ sequencing. Generated by immunoSEQ multiplex PCR, the TCRdb table keeps only in-frame clones and is missing some. There are approximately 70,000 clones in the sample; 93% occur only once, and roughly 4.2% lies in the top ten. This clonotype was obtained from a man in his forties with rheumatoid arthritis. The sequenced sample was PBMCs. The genes are TRBV15 and TRBJ1-4, with a weak D call TRBD1 (5 bases). In DNA form, the CDR3 reads TGTGCCACCAGCAGAGGGAACCGGGGGTCCAAAGGTGAAAAACTGTTTTTT. Encoded protein: CATSRGNRGSKGEKLFF.